The 15 T cell receptor beta chains reported below all come from one sample, sequenced in a study of blood T cell repertoires in COVID-19. Sequenced by immunoSEQ multiplex PCR; TCRdb stores in-frame clones only, minus some. The data contain around 29,000 clones, 70% to 90% of them singletons. The sequencing sample was made of peripheral blood. Every receptor here comes from a man between 65 and 85 years old with active COVID-19.

The V call is TRBV6-5, the J call TRBJ2-2; D might be TRBD2 (5 bases). This CDR3 is 13 amino acids long. Trimming removed 2 bases from V and 4 bases from J, with 5 bases in between. Germline V gene data show CDR1 as MNHEY and CDR2 as SVGAGI. The CDR3 bases are TGTGCCAGCAGTTACCGGGGCACCGGGGAGCTGTTTTTT. Its translation is CASSYRGTGELFF.

This chain uses TRBV11-2 with TRBJ2-2; TRBD2 is a possible D gene (6 bases). V lost 5 bases and J lost 6, with 13 bases in between. Germline V lookup: CDR1 SGHAT, CDR2 FQNNGV. This CDR3 region has 14 residues. CDR3 sequence reads: CASSHGGGAGELFF. The CDR3 DNA follows: TGTGCCAGCAGCCACGGGGGTGGGGCCGGGGAGCTGTTTTTT.

The chain employs TRBV28 and TRBJ1-6, with 8 bases matching TRBD1. J was trimmed by 10 bases and V by 4 bases; bases with no gene match: 18. CDR1 and CDR2 (germline): MDHEN, SYDVKM. The CDR3 contains 18 residues. In DNA, the CDR3 is TGTGCCAGCAGTTCACTATCGTGGGGCAGGGGGCGACGGTCACCCCTCCACTTT. This encodes CASSSLSWGRGRRSPLHF.

In its sample, this clone was seen once. V and J are TRBV5-5 and TRBJ2-6; D is uncertain. The V and J ends lost 0 bases and 0 bases respectively, with 4 bases between them. CDR3 length: 15 amino acids. CDR1 and CDR2 (germline): SGHKS, YYEKEE (reference sequence). The CDR3 DNA follows: TGTGCCAGCAGCTTGGATAGCTCTGGGGCCAACGTCCTGACTTTC. Protein sequence: CASSLDSSGANVLTF.

The chain is built from TRBV5-1 and TRBJ1-2; maybe TRBD1 (6 bases). The V and J ends lost 5 bases and 7 bases respectively, with 24 bases between them. This CDR3 is built from 16 residues. From germline, CDR1 is SGHRS and CDR2 YFSETQ. DNA for the CDR3: TGCGCCAGCAGGCGATCCCACAGGGATGAAGCCTCTGGCTACACCTTC. Its translation is CASRRSHRDEASGYTF. Supplemented by reference TRBV5-1 and TRBJ1-2, the full variable domain reads KAGVTQTPRYLIKTRGQQVTLSCSPISGHRSVSWYQQTPGQGLQFLFEYFSETQRNKGNFPGRFSGRQFSNSRSEMNVSTLELGDSALYLCASRRSHRDEASGYTFGSGTRLTVV.

J is TRBJ2-7 and V is TRBV2, with 7 nucleotides matching TRBD2. J gave up 2 bases and V 8 bases, and 9 bases lay outside the gene matches. The length of the CDR3 is 14 residues. Germline V gives CDR1 SNHLY, CDR2 FYNNEI. CDR3 region: CASGAGTTPYEQYF. Written as DNA, the CDR3 is TGTGCCAGCGGCGCCGGGACTACACCCTACGAGCAGTACTTC.

This chain links TRBV29-1 with TRBJ2-7; D remains unclear. Germline V gene lookup returns CDR1 SQVTM and CDR2 ANQGSEA. The CDR3 extends over 13 amino acids. V was cut by 6 bases and J by 0 bases, with 12 bases left in between. CDR3 sequence: CSVVPTFSYEQYF. The CDR3 nucleotides are TGCAGCGTCGTCCCGACTTTCTCCTACGAGCAGTACTTC.

The chain couples TRBV7-3 to TRBJ2-5, with 10 bases fitting TRBD2. CDR3 length: 15 amino acids. Germline trimming cut 5 bases from V and 9 bases from J; bases unmatched to any gene: 12. Germline CDR1 reads SGHTA; CDR2 reads FQGTGA. The DNA of the CDR3 is TGTGCCAGCAGCGACACCGGGACTAGCGCGGGGCCCCAGTACTTC. Its protein product is CASSDTGTSAGPQYF. The full variable domain, completed using reference TRBV7-3 and TRBJ2-5, is GAGVSQTPSNKVTEKGKYVELRCDPISGHTALYWYRQSLGQGPEFLIYFQGTGAADDSGLPNDRFFAVRPEGSVSTLKIQRTERGDSAVYLCASSDTGTSAGPQYFGPGTRLLVL.

This chain uses TRBV5-1 with TRBJ2-2, with TRBD2 identical over 13 bases. Germline loops: CDR1 SGHRS, CDR2 YFSETQ. The trim removed 4 bases at V and 5 bases at J, leaving 5 bases unmatched. The CDR3 is made up of 16 amino acids. Here the CDR3 DNA reads TGCGCCAGCAGCCTGGGGACTAGCGGGGTTACCGGGGAGCTGTTTTTT. Its protein is CASSLGTSGVTGELFF. Variable domain in full (rest from reference TRBV5-1 and TRBJ2-2): KAGVTQTPRYLIKTRGQQVTLSCSPISGHRSVSWYQQTPGQGLQFLFEYFSETQRNKGNFPGRFSGRQFSNSRSEMNVSTLELGDSALYLCASSLGTSGVTGELFFGEGSRLTVL.

The chain employs TRBV28 and TRBJ2-6; D might be TRBD1 (6 bases). V lost 6 bases and J 0 bases, leaving 9 bases between the germline ends. The CDR3 extends over 15 amino acids. Germline V gene sequence: CDR1 MDHEN, CDR2 SYDVKM. CDR3 nucleotides: TGTGCCAGCAGCGAGACAGGCTCTGGGGCCAACGTCCTGACTTTC. It yields the protein CASSETGSGANVLTF.

The V call is TRBV6-6, the J call TRBJ2-1; tentatively, D is TRBD1 (5 bases). This CDR3 spans 14 amino acids. V was shortened by 6 bases and J by 1 base, with 10 bases between the two germline ends. Germline loops: CDR1 MNHNY, CDR2 SVGAGI (reference sequence). As DNA, the CDR3 is TGTGCCAGCAGCCCTAGACAGTCCTACAATGAGCAGTTCTTC. Translating gives CASSPRQSYNEQFF.

This chain links TRBV4-3 with TRBJ1-6; 9 positions match TRBD1. The CDR3 sequence is 15 residues long. Germline V gives CDR1 LGHNA, CDR2 YSLEER. V lost 1 base to trimming and J lost 10 bases; unmatched junction nucleotides: 5. The CDR3 here is CASSQGTGVVSPLHF. The CDR3 region has the DNA TGCGCCAGCAGCCAAGGGACAGGGGTGGTCTCACCCCTCCACTTT.

This sequence joins TRBV7-2 and TRBJ2-5; possible D gene TRBD1, 6 bases. The germline gives CDR1 SGHTA, CDR2 FQGNSA. Deletions cut 3 bases from V and 0 bases from J, with 11 bases between. The CDR3 consists of 15 residues. The chain's CDR3 is CASSFDRNYQETQYF. CDR3 DNA: TGTGCCAGCAGCTTTGACAGGAACTACCAAGAGACCCAGTACTTC.

J is TRBJ2-3 and V is TRBV5-1; 8 bases agree with TRBD2. CDR3 size: 16 residues. Germline assignment: CDR1 SGHRS and CDR2 YFSETQ. Trimming removed 4 bases from V and 5 bases from J; junction bases left unmatched: 12. The CDR3 coding sequence is TGCGCCAGCAGCAGGGGAGCGGGAGTGGTGGGAGATACGCAGTATTTT. Its protein is CASSRGAGVVGDTQYF.

This chain connects TRBV19 to TRBJ1-5, with 9 bases identical to TRBD1. Germline values: CDR1 LNHDA, CDR2 SQIVND (reference sequence). This CDR3 spans 15 amino acids. V was clipped by 4 bases and J by 7 bases; unmatched bases: 8. The CDR3, as DNA: TGTGCCAGTAGTAGATCCGGGACAGGGCACCAGCCCCAGCATTTT. Translated, it gives CASSRSGTGHQPQHF. The whole variable domain, remainder taken from reference TRBV19 and TRBJ1-5, is DGGITQSPKYLFRKEGQNVTLSCEQNLNHDAMYWYRQDPGQGLRLIYYSQIVNDFQKGDIAEGYSVSREKKESFPLTVTSAQKNPTAFYLCASSRSGTGHQPQHFGDGTRLSIL.